This T cell receptor beta chain was found in a study of blood T cell repertoires in COVID-19. Study context: Sites across the United States, Italy and Spain contributed samples from acute and convalescent COVID-19. T cells, B-cell-depleted T cells, or PBMCs provided the cDNA or gDNA that served as material.

Original methodology: From reference gene primer amplification, estimates of nucleated cell counts were derived. Profiling relied on immunoSEQ multiplex PCR, and the TCRdb table lists in-frame clones only, not all of them. That table furnishes V, J and clone size, whereas the DNA furnished D and trimming. The table has 310,000 or so clones, around 87% seen once. The source of this sequence is a man aged 45-60 years with active or convalescent COVID-19. Material for sequencing was peripheral blood.

Here the CDR3 reads CASNKQGADYGYTF. The CDR3 nucleotides read TGTGCCAGCAATAAACAGGGGGCAGACTATGGCTACACCTTC. This rearrangement joins TRBV9 to TRBJ1-2; the match to TRBD1 covers 9 bases. The ends lost 6 bases at V and 3 bases at J; junction bases unmatched: 6. The germline CDR1 and CDR2 sequences are SGDLS and YYNGEE. The CDR3 is 14 amino acids.